A single sample is the source of the 30 T cell receptor beta chains below, sequenced in a study of blood T cell repertoires in COVID-19. Clones were read by immunoSEQ multiplex PCR, and TCRdb kept only the in-frame ones, dropping some. The repertoire includes 130,000 to 150,000 clones, around 87% of them detected once, and approximately 4% sits in the top ten. Sequenced sample: PBMCs or T cells enriched from blood (not recorded which). Source of these receptors: a woman aged 40 to 49 who had been exposed to COVID-19.

This chain links TRBV11-3 with TRBJ2-2; 7 nucleotides agree with TRBD1. V lost 3 bases, J lost 0 bases, and 4 bases stayed unmatched. The CDR3 spans 16 residues. Germline CDR1 reads SGHNT; CDR2 reads YENEEA. As DNA, the CDR3 is TGTGCCAGCAGCTTTGGGACAGTGGCGAACACCGGGGAGCTGTTTTTT. Its translation is CASSFGTVANTGELFF.

V gene TRBV6-5 combines with J gene TRBJ2-5; tentatively, D is TRBD2 (7 bases). CDR3 length equals 14 residues. Per germline, CDR1 MNHEY and CDR2 SVGAGI. The V gene lost 7 bases and the J gene lost 4 bases, with 16 bases spanning the gap. CDR3 DNA: TGTGCCAGCAAGCGAGGGGGGGCAGGAGAGACCCAGTACTTC. Translating gives CASKRGGAGETQYF.

The chain combines TRBV6-2 or TRBV6-3 with TRBJ2-6, with D possibly being TRBD2 (6 bases). With 0 bases removed from V and 0 bases from J, the gap between germline ends came to 6 bases. There are 16 residues in the CDR3. Germline V gene data show CDR1 as MNHEY and CDR2 as SVGEGT. DNA of the CDR3: TGTGCCAGCAGTTACTCGCGGGGCTCTGGGGCCAACGTCCTGACTTTC. It translates to CASSYSRGSGANVLTF.

The chain uses TRBV9 and TRBJ1-2, with no clear D. The V end lost 4 bases, the J end lost 7 bases, and 17 bases lay between the germline ends. Germline CDR1 is SGDLS and CDR2 is YYNGEE. The CDR3 totals 14 residues. The CDR3 here is CASSPRSQTSGYTF. The DNA for the CDR3 is TGTGCCAGCAGCCCCCGATCGCAGACTTCTGGCTACACCTTC.

The sample holds many counts of this clone. The V and J genes are TRBV19 and TRBJ2-3, with 10 bases that match TRBD1. The CDR3 consists of 15 residues. The germline V gene has CDR1 LNHDA and CDR2 SQIVND (reference sequence). V was clipped by 5 bases and J by 10 bases; unmatched bases: 12. CDR3 in amino acids: CASSSGTGDSSAQYF. As DNA, the CDR3 is TGTGCCAGTAGTTCCGGGACAGGGGATTCGTCGGCGCAGTATTTT.

The chain uses TRBV6-5 and TRBJ2-3; possible D gene TRBD2, 5 bases. Germline V gene sequence: CDR1 MNHEY, CDR2 SVGAGI. The CDR3 runs 14 residues. With 6 bases removed from V and 0 bases from J, the gap between germline ends came to 10 bases. The CDR3 is CASRLGGSTDTQYF. In DNA, the CDR3 is TGTGCCAGCAGGTTGGGCGGGAGCACAGATACGCAGTATTTT.

The V gene is TRBV7-2, the J gene TRBJ1-2, with a weak D call TRBD1 (6 bases). Trimming removed 1 base from V and 5 bases from J, with 11 bases in between. Per the germline V gene, CDR1 is SGHTA and CDR2 is FQGNSA. This CDR3 region has 14 residues. The CDR3 DNA follows: TGTGCCAGCAGCTTAGGTCAGGGGTGGTATGGCTACACCTTC. Translating gives CASSLGQGWYGYTF.

The J gene is TRBJ2-1, the V gene TRBV5-1, with 8 bases aligning to TRBD1. Germline CDR1 reads SGHRS; CDR2 reads YFSETQ. The CDR3 loop spans 14 amino acids. Losses at the gene ends were 2 bases for V and 6 bases for J; bases not matched to a gene: 4. Here the CDR3 DNA reads TGCGCCAGCAGCTTCACAGGGGGAATCAATGAGCAGTTCTTC. This gives the protein CASSFTGGINEQFF.

The chain joins TRBV3-1 (or the pseudogene TRBV3-2) to TRBJ2-3; 8 nucleotides agree with TRBD2. Germline-derived CDR1 and CDR2 are LGHDT and YNNKEL (reference sequence). The V segment lost 6 bases and the J segment 3 bases; nucleotides outside the gene matches: 5. There are 14 residues in the CDR3. In DNA form, the CDR3 reads TGTGCCAGCAGTACGGGAGGGCCGACAGATACGCAGTATTTT. This gives the protein CASSTGGPTDTQYF.

The chain is built from TRBV6-1 and TRBJ1-2; TRBD1 might be the D (6 bases). From germline, CDR1 is MNHNS and CDR2 SASEGT. CDR3 length: 14 amino acids. V was pared by 1 base and J by 6 bases, with 12 bases between. In DNA form, the CDR3 reads TGTGCCAGCAGTGAAGTGGAGGGGGGGAATGGCTACACCTTC. Translation: CASSEVEGGNGYTF.

The V gene is TRBV10-3, the J gene TRBJ2-7, with TRBD2 matching over 7 bases. The CDR3 runs to 16 residues. V lost 6 bases to trimming and J lost 2 bases; unmatched junction nucleotides: 13. CDR1 is ENHRY, CDR2 SYGVKD, per germline. CDR3 sequence reads: CAIRGIGRGTAYEQYF. The CDR3 coding sequence is TGTGCCATCAGGGGAATTGGGCGGGGGACCGCCTACGAGCAGTACTTC.

The CDR3 nucleotides read TGTGCCAGCAGTTGGAGTCAGTATGAGCAGTTCTTC. Protein sequence: CASSWSQYEQFF. V is TRBV28 and J is TRBJ2-1; D gene ambiguous. Germline CDR1 reads MDHEN; CDR2 reads SYDVKM. Deletions cut 4 bases from V and 8 bases from J, with 9 bases between. The CDR3 length is 12 residues.

This rearrangement joins TRBV5-1 to TRBJ2-3, with 9 bases fitting TRBD1. CDR3 length: 15 amino acids. In germline, CDR1 is SGHRS, CDR2 YFSETQ. V gave up 3 bases and J gave up 4 bases; unmatched junction bases: 6. The CDR3 loop reads CASSSGQGIADTQYF. Here the CDR3 DNA reads TGCGCCAGCAGCTCGGGACAGGGTATTGCAGATACGCAGTATTTT.

This rearrangement joins TRBV10-3 to TRBJ2-2; 9 bases agree with TRBD2. From germline, CDR1 is ENHRY and CDR2 SYGVKD. Losses at the gene ends were 0 bases for V and 1 base for J; bases not matched to a gene: 9. The CDR3 spans 19 residues. CDR3 sequence reads: CAISESNVAGALNTGELFF. The DNA for the CDR3 is TGTGCCATCAGTGAGTCGAACGTAGCGGGGGCCTTGAACACCGGGGAGCTGTTTTTT.

J is TRBJ2-1 and V is TRBV5-1; D not resolved. V dropped 4 bases and J dropped 7 bases, with 15 bases sitting between them. CDR1 and CDR2 (germline): SGHRS, YFSETQ. The CDR3 has 14 amino acids. CDR3 coding DNA: TGCGCCAGCAGCCTACCCACCTCGGGTAATGAGCAGTTCTTC. It yields the protein CASSLPTSGNEQFF.

V and J are TRBV6-5 and TRBJ1-1, with D tentatively TRBD1 (5 bases). The CDR3 sequence is 15 residues long. Germline loops: CDR1 MNHEY, CDR2 SVGAGI. V gave up 6 bases and J gave up 0 bases, with 14 bases separating them. The CDR3 protein is CASRDPGGVNTEAFF. The CDR3 coding sequence is TGTGCCAGCAGGGACCCGGGAGGGGTGAACACTGAAGCTTTCTTT.

The chain carries TRBV5-1 and TRBJ1-2; possibly TRBD1 for D (6 bases). V was cut by 3 bases and J by 8 bases, with 14 bases left in between. Germline CDR1 SGHRS, CDR2 YFSETQ. The CDR3 loop spans 13 amino acids. CDR3: CASSSIQGLGYTF. In DNA, the CDR3 is TGCGCCAGCAGCTCAATCCAGGGGTTAGGCTACACCTTC.

The V gene is TRBV28, the J gene TRBJ2-7, with 8 nucleotides matching TRBD2. The trim removed 6 bases at V and 3 bases at J, leaving 10 bases unmatched. The CDR3 runs to 15 residues. Germline CDR1 and CDR2: MDHEN and SYDVKM. The CDR3 sequence: CASSVLAAPNYEQYF. CDR3 DNA: TGTGCCAGCAGCGTACTAGCGGCCCCAAACTACGAGCAGTACTTC. Filled out from reference TRBV28 and TRBJ2-7, the complete variable domain reads DVKVTQSSRYLVKRTGEKVFLECVQDMDHENMFWYRQDPGLGLRLIYFSYDVKMKEKGDIPEGYSVSREKKERFSLILESASTNQTSMYLCASSVLAAPNYEQYFGPGTRLTVT.

The CDR3 nucleotides are TGCAGCGTTGGGGACTATAGGATCACAGATACGCAGTATTTT. Translated: CSVGDYRITDTQYF. The J gene is TRBJ2-3, the V gene TRBV29-1; 7 positions match TRBD2. The CDR3 is made up of 14 amino acids. From germline, CDR1 is SQVTM and CDR2 ANQGSEA. V shed 4 bases and J 2 bases; nucleotides not matched to a gene: 6.

The gene calls are TRBV29-1 and TRBJ2-5; 7 nucleotides align to TRBD1. Unmatched junction bases numbered 4, after V lost 5 bases and J lost 4 bases. CDR1 is SQVTM, CDR2 ANQGSEA, per germline. The CDR3 extends over 12 amino acids. The chain's CDR3 is CSVYPGGETQYF. CDR3 nucleotides: TGCAGCGTTTATCCAGGGGGAGAGACCCAGTACTTC.

CDR3 nucleotides: TGTGCCAGCACTCCGGGTATGCGGCGGAACACAGATACGCAGTATTTT. Encoded protein: CASTPGMRRNTDTQYF. The V call is TRBV5-6, the J call TRBJ2-3, with no clear D. This CDR3 spans 16 amino acids. The germline gives CDR1 SGHDT, CDR2 YYEEEE. The germline V and J ends were trimmed by 6 bases and 2 bases, with 19 bases remaining between them.

The genes are TRBV7-2 and TRBJ1-1, with TRBD1 matching 7 bases. Germline V gene lookup returns CDR1 SGHTA and CDR2 FQGNSA. CDR3 length: 15 amino acids. The V and J ends lost 3 bases and 1 base, in that order; junction bases with no gene match: 5. For the CDR3, the DNA is TGTGCCAGCAGCTTTGGCAGGGGGACGAACACTGAAGCTTTCTTT. Translation gives CASSFGRGTNTEAFF.

The chain carries TRBV10-1 and TRBJ2-5; TRBD2 might be the D (5 bases). This CDR3 has 14 residues. Trimming pared 11 bases from V and 0 bases from J, leaving 16 bases between. Germline-derived CDR1 and CDR2 are WNHNN and SYGVQD (reference sequence). The DNA of the CDR3 is TGCGCCCGGATGGCTAGCAGGTACCAAGAGACCCAGTACTTC. It encodes CARMASRYQETQYF.

V and J are TRBV10-3 and TRBJ2-1; D possibly corresponds to TRBD2 (6 bases). CDR3 length: 15 residues. V lost 2 bases to trimming and J lost 2 bases, with 10 bases between them. CDR1 is ENHRY, CDR2 SYGVKD, per germline. The CDR3 DNA follows: TGTGCCATCAGTGAGGCGGGGTTGGCCTACAATGAGCAGTTCTTC. This encodes CAISEAGLAYNEQFF.

This clone was seen once. The J gene is TRBJ2-7, the V gene TRBV28; D gene uncertain. There are 12 residues in the CDR3. V was trimmed by 6 bases and J by 0 bases, leaving 6 bases between them. Germline V gene sequence: CDR1 MDHEN, CDR2 SYDVKM. CDR3 in amino acids: CASRQSSYEQYF. CDR3 nucleotides: TGTGCCAGCAGACAAAGCTCCTACGAGCAGTACTTC.

The chain is built from TRBV19 and TRBJ2-2; perhaps TRBD1 as D (5 bases). V was pared by 5 bases and J by 0 bases, with 13 bases between. Germline CDR1 LNHDA, CDR2 SQIVND (reference sequence). There are 16 residues in the CDR3. This chain's CDR3 is CASSSRQMANTGELFF. The CDR3 DNA follows: TGTGCCAGTAGTTCCCGACAGATGGCGAACACCGGGGAGCTGTTTTTT.

This clone was seen more than once but under ten times. The gene calls are TRBV12-3 or TRBV12-4 and TRBJ1-2; D is possibly TRBD1 (6 bases). There are 13 residues in the CDR3. Trimming removed 4 bases at V and 8 bases at J, with 14 bases between. The CDR3, as DNA: TGTGCCAGCAGTTACAGGGAAATCGACGGCTACACCTTC. It translates to CASSYREIDGYTF.

This chain connects TRBV7-2 to TRBJ2-3; the D gene is possibly TRBD1 (5 bases). Trimming pared 5 bases from V and 0 bases from J, leaving 9 bases between. The germline V gene encodes CDR1 SGHTA and CDR2 FQGNSA. The CDR3 runs to 14 residues. CDR3 protein: CASSVWGSTDTQYF. The CDR3 DNA follows: TGTGCCAGCAGCGTCTGGGGCAGCACAGATACGCAGTATTTT.

J is TRBJ1-5 and V is TRBV6-1, with D unresolved. The CDR3 extends over 15 amino acids. Germline V CDR1 and CDR2: MNHNS, SASEGT. V was pared by 1 base and J by 4 bases, with 11 bases between. The CDR3 region has the DNA TGTGCCAGCAGTGAAGACCCGGGAATTAATCAGCCCCAGCATTTT. It codes for CASSEDPGINQPQHF.

The rearrangement uses TRBV6-4 and TRBJ1-5; D possibly corresponds to TRBD1 (6 bases). V lost 6 bases, J lost 7 bases, and 13 bases lay in between. Germline-derived CDR1 and CDR2 are MRHNA and SNTAGT. The CDR3 runs to 13 residues. The CDR3 region is CASSLDRNQPQHF. CDR3 bases: TGTGCCAGCAGCCTTGACAGGAACCAGCCCCAGCATTTT.